This T cell receptor (beta chain) is from a study of T cell responses to AZD1222 COVID-19 vaccine. Study results and limitations: Repertoire collection took place solely once the T cell response had peaked. Unmutated variant regions are reportedly the target of nearly half of TCRs that are spike-specific. Regions 160-218 and 743-854 held dominance among vaccine-associated CD4 TCRs, which spanned spike. Seropositive AZD1222 recipients at baseline numbered only 5 or 6.

The data were produced by immunoSEQ multiplex PCR, yet TCRdb's version contains in-frame clones alone and is incomplete. Among about 140,000 clones listed, around nine tenths were seen once. As for this clone: Its antigen remains unknown.

Between the trimmed V and J ends, which lost 5 bases and 3 bases, there was a span of 18 bases. CDR1 and CDR2 (germline): MNHEY, SMNVEV (reference sequence). This CDR3 contains 16 residues. The chain uses TRBV27 and TRBJ2-3; a possible D gene is TRBD2 (6 bases). This clonotype was obtained from an adult in good health. The sample in question was peripheral blood, obtained on day 0 of AZD1222 vaccination. The CDR3 region is CASSASLAPGTDTQYF. The CDR3 DNA reads as TGTGCCAGCAGTGCCTCACTAGCCCCGGGTACAGATACGCAGTATTTT.